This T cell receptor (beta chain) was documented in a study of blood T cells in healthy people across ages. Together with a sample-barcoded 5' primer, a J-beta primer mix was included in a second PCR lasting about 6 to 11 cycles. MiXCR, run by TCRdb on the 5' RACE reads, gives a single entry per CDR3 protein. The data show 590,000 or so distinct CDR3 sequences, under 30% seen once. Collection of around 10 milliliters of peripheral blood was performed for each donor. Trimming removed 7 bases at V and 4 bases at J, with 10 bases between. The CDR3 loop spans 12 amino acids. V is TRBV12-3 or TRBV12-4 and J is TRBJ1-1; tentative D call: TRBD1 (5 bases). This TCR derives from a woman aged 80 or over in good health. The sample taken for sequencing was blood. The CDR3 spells CASTLGGTEAFF. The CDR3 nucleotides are TGTGCCAGCACATTGGGGGGCACTGAAGCTTTCTTT.